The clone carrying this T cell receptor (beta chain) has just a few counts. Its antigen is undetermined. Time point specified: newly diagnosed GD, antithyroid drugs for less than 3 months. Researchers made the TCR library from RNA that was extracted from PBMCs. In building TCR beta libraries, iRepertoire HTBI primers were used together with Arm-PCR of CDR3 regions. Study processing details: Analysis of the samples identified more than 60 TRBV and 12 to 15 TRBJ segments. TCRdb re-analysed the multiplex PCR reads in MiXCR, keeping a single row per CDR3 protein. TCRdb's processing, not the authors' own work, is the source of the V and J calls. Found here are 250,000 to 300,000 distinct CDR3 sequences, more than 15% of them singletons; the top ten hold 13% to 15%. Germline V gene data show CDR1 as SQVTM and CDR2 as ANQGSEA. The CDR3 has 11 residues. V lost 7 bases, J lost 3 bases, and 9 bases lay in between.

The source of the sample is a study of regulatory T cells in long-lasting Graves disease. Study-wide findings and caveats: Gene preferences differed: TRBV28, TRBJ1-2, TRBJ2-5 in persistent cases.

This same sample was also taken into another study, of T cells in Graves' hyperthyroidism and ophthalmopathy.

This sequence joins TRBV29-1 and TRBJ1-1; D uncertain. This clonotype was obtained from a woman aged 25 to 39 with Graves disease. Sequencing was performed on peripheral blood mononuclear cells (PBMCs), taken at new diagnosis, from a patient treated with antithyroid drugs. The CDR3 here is CSADGDTEAFF. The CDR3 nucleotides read TGCAGCGCTGACGGGGACACTGAAGCTTTCTTT.